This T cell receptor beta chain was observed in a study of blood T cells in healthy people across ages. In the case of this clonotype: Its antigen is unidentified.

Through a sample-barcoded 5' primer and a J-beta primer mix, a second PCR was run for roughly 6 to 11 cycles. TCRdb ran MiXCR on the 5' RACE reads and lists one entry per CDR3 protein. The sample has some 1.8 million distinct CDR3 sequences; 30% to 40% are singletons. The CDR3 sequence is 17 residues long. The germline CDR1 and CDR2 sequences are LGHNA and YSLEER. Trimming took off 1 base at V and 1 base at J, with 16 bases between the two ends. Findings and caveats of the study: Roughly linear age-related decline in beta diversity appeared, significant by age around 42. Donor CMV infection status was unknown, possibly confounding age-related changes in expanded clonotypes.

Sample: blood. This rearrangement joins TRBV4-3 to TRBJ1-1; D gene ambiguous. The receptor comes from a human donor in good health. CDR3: CASSQGIGSSWNTEAFF. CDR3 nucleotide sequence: TGCGCCAGCAGCCAAGGGATAGGGAGTAGCTGGAACACTGAAGCTTTCTTT.